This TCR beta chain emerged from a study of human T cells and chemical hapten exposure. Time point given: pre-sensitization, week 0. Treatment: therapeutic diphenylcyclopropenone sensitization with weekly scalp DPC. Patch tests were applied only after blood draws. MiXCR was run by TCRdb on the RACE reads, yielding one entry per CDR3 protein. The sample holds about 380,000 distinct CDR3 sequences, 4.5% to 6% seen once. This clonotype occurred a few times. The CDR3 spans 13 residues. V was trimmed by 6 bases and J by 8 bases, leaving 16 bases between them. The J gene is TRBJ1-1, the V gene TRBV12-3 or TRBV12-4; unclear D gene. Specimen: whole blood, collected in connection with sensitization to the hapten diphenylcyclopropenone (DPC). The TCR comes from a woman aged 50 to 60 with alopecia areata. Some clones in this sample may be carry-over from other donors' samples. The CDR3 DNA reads TGTGCCAGCAGGGACGGTACCTGGCGGGAAGCTTTCTTT. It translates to CASRDGTWREAFF.